The present T cell receptor beta chain was sequenced within a study of cytomegalovirus exposure and HLA in healthy donors (dated by TCRdb to the late 2010s). About the study as a whole: According to an earlier analysis of a few hundred of the donors, 150 million to 200 million T cells yielded roughly 100 million unique TCR beta sequences and 276 Gb of sequence data. About 300 gigabases of sequencing data and roughly 90 million unique TCR sequences were included in an early release covering roughly 600 HLA-typed donors. Of the roughly 400 genotyped donors, approximately 83% fell in the genetic ancestry cluster associated with self-reported Caucasian donors. The study aimed to test whether signatures of past pathogen exposure could be identified by cataloging public T cell receptors. The study used immunosequencing to profile the T cell repertoires of approximately 630 subjects and linked those repertoires to cytomegalovirus serostatus. In addition to the first cohort of approximately 650 subjects, a separate validation cohort of around 110 different subjects was used. The study combined high-throughput TCR immunosequencing, statistical association of individual TCRs with disease status, and machine learning to predict cytomegalovirus infection status. A later analysis re-examined previously published TCR beta repertoires from around 670 donors and added high-resolution HLA genotyping to investigate patterns of TCR occurrence. Rather than using new phenotypic data, the later analysis identified candidate immune exposures from TCR beta sequences and from how often those sequences occurred across donors. An earlier analysis of 587 of the donors applied high-throughput TCR beta sequencing to assess whether each TCR beta V gene segment acted as functional or pseudogenic. Donor age, sex, ethnicity and CMV serostatus were compiled together with the repertoire data. Genome-wide SNP genotypes for about 55% of the 666 donors were used in a later genetic analysis, which treated that subset as a discovery cohort. All discovery cohort repertoires had been generated on a single sequencing platform. Class I and class II HLA loci were covered by the typing at four-digit resolution. Typing coverage varied by locus: roughly 629-630 donors for A, B, C, DRB1 and DQB1; more than 500 for DQA1; more than 600 for DPA1; approximately 470 for DPB1. About five DR-DQ haplotypes were handled as single units for association and clustering because linkage in the cohort was strong. Among 398 genotyped donors of the cohort, an average of 235,054 unique TCR beta nucleotide sequences were sequenced per donor, 15% to 20% of them non-productive.

For this clone: Its antigen is currently not known. No much larger clonotype is one base removed from it; base qualities were not supplied.

The cohort comprised 666 healthy bone marrow donors. At the time of sampling, every cohort member was nominally healthy, though immune exposures that went unrecorded were likely present. The donor was CMV seronegative and was included in the group of under 450 seronegative cohort members. A peripheral blood sample was collected from each donor, and TCR beta sequencing was performed on peripheral blood mononuclear cells. The Qiagen DNeasy Blood Extraction Kit was used to extract genomic DNA from the blood cell samples. Here is what the overall study found, with its caveats: The classifier was reported to diagnose cytomegalovirus status with high specificity and sensitivity in both the original cohort and the validation cohort. The only immune exposure information available for the cohort was CMV serostatus. The 87-base-pair reads could not distinguish some IMGT-functional V segments, including TRBV6-2 and TRBV6-3, so those segments were excluded. Correlated functional status among segregating V segments might be attributable to linkage disequilibrium, but an unknown experimental factor could not be ruled out. In a later analysis, the rate of TCR association differed among HLA loci, with DRB1 alleles having the most associated TCRs and HLA-C alleles having the fewest. A later genetic analysis reported fewer N-insertions in productive TCRs among donors in an Asian-associated ancestry cluster than the roughly 650-donor mean. A later genetic analysis associated a missense DCLRE1C variant with V-gene and J-gene trimming of TCR beta chains, and an independent cohort replicated the association. Presence/absence analyses assumed roughly uniform sequencing depth across donors, an assumption that may not hold. A later analysis found that HLA-associated TCR beta chains were more clonally expanded and had lower generation probabilities than equally common non-associated chains. The study listed over 150 TCR beta chains as associated with cytomegalovirus. When HLA alleles, especially DR and DQ, strongly co-occurred, attributing TCR associations to individual alleles was difficult. Only TCR beta chains were sequenced in this cohort, and the absence of alpha or paired-chain data limited detectable features. In a later analysis, several top co-occurrence clusters were reported to appear linked to parvovirus B19, influenza, CMV and Epstein-Barr virus. Most TCR sequences were observed very rarely across donors, whereas some public TCRs were present in many individuals. A further reported finding was that TCR beta sequences accurately predicted the HLA-A and HLA-B alleles for most subjects in the first cohort. A cluster of highly shared sequence variants was judged likely to represent a technical artifact of the sequencing pipeline. In a later analysis, some 18,000 TCR beta sequences were associated with specific HLA alleles at a false discovery rate of 0.05. The earlier analysis of nearly 600 of the donors excluded 15 to 20 rarely observed V segments, including chromosome 9 orphons, because counts were too low. Because some donors lacked HLA typing at each locus, the association tests relied only on the typed subset. In a later analysis, most CMV-associated TCR beta chains were found to appear HLA-restricted, with HLA associations seemingly driven largely by CMV exposure. In vitro tests confirmed that three of the cytomegalovirus-associated TCR beta chains recognize cytomegalovirus antigens. In an earlier analysis of under 600 of the donors, most TCR beta V segments were observed in productive rearrangements about 87% or about 30% of the time, broadly matching IMGT annotations. The authors suggested that the approach could potentially be generalized to other disease states and immunological phenotypes.

To prepare the library, the immunoSEQ multiplex PCR assay was applied. The multiplex PCR relied on a mix of 60 forward primers for TCR Vbeta segments and 13 reverse primers for TCR Jbeta segments. The CDR3 region of rearranged TCR beta genes was amplified from genomic DNA by a multiplex PCR assay. The amplified TCR beta libraries were sequenced on the Illumina HiSeq System as 87-base-pair reads. The authors processed their data as follows. A later analysis tallied around 87 million unique TCR beta chains across the 666 repertoires, and about 12 million of those chains were shared by two or more donors. Raw reads were error-corrected and collapsed into unique sequences with a nearest-neighbor algorithm that merged closely related sequences to remove PCR and sequencing errors. CDR3 sequences were aligned to IMGT reference sequences to assign V, D and J gene segments. For a sequence to be retained, at least a six-nucleotide match to both a V gene segment and a J gene segment was required. Rearrangements were called productive when the CDR3 lacked stop codons and stayed in frame with V and J; all others were non-productive. Following IMGT convention, CDR3 was defined as the stretch from the second conserved V-encoded cysteine up to the conserved J-encoded phenylalanine. In an earlier analysis of approximately 590 of the donors, sequences lacking an unambiguous match to a single V gene segment were excluded. An earlier analysis of under 750 of the donors called V segments functional above 56.7% productive rearrangements and segregating when the between-donor standard deviation exceeded 5%. A statistical classification framework was built for diagnosing cytomegalovirus status from the catalog of TCR beta chain sequences. A later analysis assigned V and J genes by comparing TCR nucleotide sequences with IMGT/GENE-DB human TR gene sequences. Using the TCRdist pipeline, a later analysis assigned CDR3 sequences along with most-parsimonious VDJ recombination scenarios. In a later analysis, each TCR beta chain was defined by its CDR3 amino acid sequence together with its V-gene family, and reads without a unique V-gene family were excluded. A later analysis removed 592 highly shared, low-generation-probability nucleotide sequences to deal with suspected cross-contamination and a sequencing artifact. For each public chain, a later analysis derived a clonal expansion index from normalized ranks of inferred template counts within each repertoire. A later analysis computed generation probabilities with a VDJ recombination model fitted to out-of-frame rearrangements, and checked the results against IGoR. A later analysis scored TCR-TCR, TCR-HLA and TCR-CMV co-occurrence with hypergeometric tests, applying a repertoire-size bias correction to TCR pairs. In a later analysis, false discovery rates were estimated by permuting HLA or CMV assignments 20 times. In a later analysis, co-occurring TCRs were grouped using DBSCAN, and TCRdist sequence similarity was added for clustering within HLA-allele-positive subsets. Co-occurrence clustering excluded repertoires with fewer than 30,000 or more than 120,000 public chains, plus five with anomalous nucleotide sharing. The source is immuneACCESS, and TCRdb retained only in-frame sequences with V and J called. Part of the clones is not carried over; for the studies checked, unresolved V genes explain less than half of this, and the remainder is unexplained. That table supplies the V and J calls and clone size; D and trimming were determined from the DNA. This sample gives roughly 170,000 clones in total; 65% to 85% of them show up just once. The biggest ten clones account for about 0.76% of the sample.

CDR1 LNHDA and CDR2 SQIVND were looked up in the germline V gene (reference sequence). V drops 3 bases and J drops 4 bases, leaving 13 bases in between. The CDR3, from cysteine to phenylalanine, totals 15 residues. Kept here is only the CDR3 DNA, which spans 45 bases and is read in frame from base 1. The sample taken for sequencing was PBMCs. The chain is assembled from TRBV19 and TRBJ1-5, with a tentative D gene TRBD1 over 6 matching bases. The sequence was obtained from a woman between 18 and 29 years old in good health and CMV-seronegative. The DNA reads TGTGCCAGTAGTATTCGAACAGGGCGGAATCAGCCCCAGCATTTT. It specifies CASSIRTGRNQPQHF. Full variable domain (CDR3 extended with the reference TRBV19 and TRBJ1-5 proteins): DGGITQSPKYLFRKEGQNVTLSCEQNLNHDAMYWYRQDPGQGLRLIYYSQIVNDFQKGDIAEGYSVSREKKESFPLTVTSAQKNPTAFYLCASSIRTGRNQPQHFGDGTRLSIL.